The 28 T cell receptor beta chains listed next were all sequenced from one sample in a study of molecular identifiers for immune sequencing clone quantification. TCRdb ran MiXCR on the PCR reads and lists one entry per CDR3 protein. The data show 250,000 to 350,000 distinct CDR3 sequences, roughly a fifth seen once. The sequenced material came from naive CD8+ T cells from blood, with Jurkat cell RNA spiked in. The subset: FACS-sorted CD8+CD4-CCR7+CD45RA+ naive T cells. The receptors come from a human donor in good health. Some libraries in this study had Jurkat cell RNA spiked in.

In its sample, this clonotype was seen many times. The CDR3 spells CASSLGYATDTQYF. CDR3 in DNA: TGTGCCAGCAGTTTAGGCTACGCCACAGATACGCAGTATTTT. The chain combines TRBV12-3 or TRBV12-4 with TRBJ2-3; D unresolved. The CDR3 has 14 amino acids. Trimming left V 1 base short and J 2 bases short, with 7 bases between.

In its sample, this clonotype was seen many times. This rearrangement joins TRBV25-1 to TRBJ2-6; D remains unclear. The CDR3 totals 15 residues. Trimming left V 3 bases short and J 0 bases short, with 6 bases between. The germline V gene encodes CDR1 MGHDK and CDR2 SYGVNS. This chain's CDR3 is CASSDRRSGANVLTF. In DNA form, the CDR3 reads TGTGCCAGCAGTGACCGGCGCTCTGGGGCCAACGTCCTGACTTTC.

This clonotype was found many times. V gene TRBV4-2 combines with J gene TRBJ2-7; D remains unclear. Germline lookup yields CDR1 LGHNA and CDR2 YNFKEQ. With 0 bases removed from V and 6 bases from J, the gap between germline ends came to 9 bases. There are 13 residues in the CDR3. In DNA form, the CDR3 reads TGTGCCAGCAGCCAAGAGAAGTCAGTCGAGCAGTACTTC. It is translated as CASSQEKSVEQYF.

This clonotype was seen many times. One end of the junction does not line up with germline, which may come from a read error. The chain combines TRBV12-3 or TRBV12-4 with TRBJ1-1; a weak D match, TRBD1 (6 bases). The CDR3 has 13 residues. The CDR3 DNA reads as TGCGCCAGCAGGGGTGAGGTGAACACTGAAGCTTTCTTT. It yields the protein CASRGEVNTEAFF.

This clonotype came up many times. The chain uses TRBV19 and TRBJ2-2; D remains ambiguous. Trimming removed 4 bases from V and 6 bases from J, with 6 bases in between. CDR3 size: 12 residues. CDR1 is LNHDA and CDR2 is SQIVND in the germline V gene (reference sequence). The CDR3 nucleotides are TGTGCCAGTAGTACCAACCCCGGGGAGCTGTTTTTT. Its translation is CASSTNPGELFF. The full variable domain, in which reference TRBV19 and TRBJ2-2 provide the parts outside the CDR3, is DGGITQSPKYLFRKEGQNVTLSCEQNLNHDAMYWYRQDPGQGLRLIYYSQIVNDFQKGDIAEGYSVSREKKESFPLTVTSAQKNPTAFYLCASSTNPGELFFGEGSRLTVL.

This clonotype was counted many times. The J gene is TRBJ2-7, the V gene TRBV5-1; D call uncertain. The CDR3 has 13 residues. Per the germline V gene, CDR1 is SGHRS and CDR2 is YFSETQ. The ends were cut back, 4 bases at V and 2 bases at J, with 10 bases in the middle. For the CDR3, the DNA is TGCGCCAGCAGCCACGAGTACACCTACGAGCAGTACTTC. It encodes CASSHEYTYEQYF.

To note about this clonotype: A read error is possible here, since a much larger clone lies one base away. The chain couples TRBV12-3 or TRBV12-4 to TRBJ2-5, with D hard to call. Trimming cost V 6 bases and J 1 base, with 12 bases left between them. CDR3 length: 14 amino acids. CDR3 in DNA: TGTGCCAGCAGCTGTACACCGATCCAAGAGACCCAGTACTTC. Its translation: CASSCTPIQETQYF.

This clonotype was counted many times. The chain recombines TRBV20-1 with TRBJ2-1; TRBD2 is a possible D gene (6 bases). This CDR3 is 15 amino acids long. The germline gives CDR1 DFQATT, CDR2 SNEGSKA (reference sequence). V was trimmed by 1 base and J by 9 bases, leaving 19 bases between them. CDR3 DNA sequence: TGCAGTGCTAGAGGCGCCGCTAGCGAGTGGGGTGAGCAGTTCTTC. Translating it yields CSARGAASEWGEQFF.

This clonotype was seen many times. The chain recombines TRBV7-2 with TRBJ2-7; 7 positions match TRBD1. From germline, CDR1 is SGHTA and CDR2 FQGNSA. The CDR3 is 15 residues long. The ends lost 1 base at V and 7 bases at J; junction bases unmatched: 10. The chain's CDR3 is CASSLGPDRMLEQYF. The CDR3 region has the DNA TGTGCCAGCAGCTTAGGCCCGGACAGGATGTTGGAGCAGTACTTC.

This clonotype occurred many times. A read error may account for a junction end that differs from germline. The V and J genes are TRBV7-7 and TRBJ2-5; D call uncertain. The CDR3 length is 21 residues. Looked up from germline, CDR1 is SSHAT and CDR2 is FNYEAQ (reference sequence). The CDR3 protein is CASSLGPRLVISAGYQETQYF. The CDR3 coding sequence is TGTGCTAGCAGCTTAGGACCGAGACTGGTCATATCGGCAGGCTACCAAGAGACCCAGTACTTC.

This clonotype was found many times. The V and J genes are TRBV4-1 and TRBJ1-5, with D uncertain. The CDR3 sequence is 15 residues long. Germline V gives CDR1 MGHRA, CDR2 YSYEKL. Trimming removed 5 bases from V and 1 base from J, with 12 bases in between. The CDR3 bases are TGCGCCAGCAGCTCCAACCAAGGGAGCAATCAGCCCCAGCATTTT. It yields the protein CASSSNQGSNQPQHF.

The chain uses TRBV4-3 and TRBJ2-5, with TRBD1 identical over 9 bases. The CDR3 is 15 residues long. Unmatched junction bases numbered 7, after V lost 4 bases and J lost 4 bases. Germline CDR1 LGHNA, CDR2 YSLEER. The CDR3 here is CASSPYDRGAETQYF. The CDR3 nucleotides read TGCGCCAGCAGCCCCTACGACAGGGGGGCAGAGACCCAGTACTTC.

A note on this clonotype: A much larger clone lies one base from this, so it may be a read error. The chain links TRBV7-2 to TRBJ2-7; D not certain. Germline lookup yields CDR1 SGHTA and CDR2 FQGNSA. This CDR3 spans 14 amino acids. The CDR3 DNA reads TGTGCCGGCAGCTTAGGTGGAAGTCCCCACGAGCAGTACTTC. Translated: CAGSLGGSPHEQYF.

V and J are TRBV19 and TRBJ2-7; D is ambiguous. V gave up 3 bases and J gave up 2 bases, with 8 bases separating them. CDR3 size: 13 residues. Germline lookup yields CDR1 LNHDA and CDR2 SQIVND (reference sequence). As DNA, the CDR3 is TGTGCCAGTAGTATCGACAATCCCTACGAGCAGTACTTC. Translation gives CASSIDNPYEQYF. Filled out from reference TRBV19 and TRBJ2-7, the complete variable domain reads DGGITQSPKYLFRKEGQNVTLSCEQNLNHDAMYWYRQDPGQGLRLIYYSQIVNDFQKGDIAEGYSVSREKKESFPLTVTSAQKNPTAFYLCASSIDNPYEQYFGPGTRLTVT.

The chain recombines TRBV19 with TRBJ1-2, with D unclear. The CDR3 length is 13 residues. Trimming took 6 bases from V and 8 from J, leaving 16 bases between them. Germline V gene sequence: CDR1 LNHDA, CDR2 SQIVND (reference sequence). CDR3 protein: CASSPPSSRGYTF. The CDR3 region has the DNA TGTGCCAGTAGCCCACCAAGCAGCCGGGGCTACACCTTC. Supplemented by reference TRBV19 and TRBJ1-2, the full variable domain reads DGGITQSPKYLFRKEGQNVTLSCEQNLNHDAMYWYRQDPGQGLRLIYYSQIVNDFQKGDIAEGYSVSREKKESFPLTVTSAQKNPTAFYLCASSPPSSRGYTFGSGTRLTVV.

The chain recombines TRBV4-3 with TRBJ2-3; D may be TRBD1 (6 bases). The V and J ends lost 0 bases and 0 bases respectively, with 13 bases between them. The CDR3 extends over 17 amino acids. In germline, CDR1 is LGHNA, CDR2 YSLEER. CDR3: CASSQDSRQASTDTQYF. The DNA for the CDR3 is TGCGCCAGCAGCCAAGATAGCAGACAGGCGAGCACAGATACGCAGTATTTT.

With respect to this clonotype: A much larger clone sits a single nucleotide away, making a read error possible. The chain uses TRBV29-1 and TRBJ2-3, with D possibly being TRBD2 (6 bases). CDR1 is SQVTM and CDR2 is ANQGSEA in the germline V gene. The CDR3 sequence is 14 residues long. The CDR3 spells CSVRSLTSTYTQYF. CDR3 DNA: TGCAGCGTCCGGTCCCTTACTAGCACATATACGCAGTATTTT.

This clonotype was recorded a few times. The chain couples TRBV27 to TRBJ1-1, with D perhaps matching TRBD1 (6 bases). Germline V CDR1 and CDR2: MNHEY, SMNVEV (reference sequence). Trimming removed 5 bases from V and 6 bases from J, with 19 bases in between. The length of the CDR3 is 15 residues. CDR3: CASSPWRGDSPEAFF. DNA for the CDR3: TGTGCCAGCAGTCCCTGGAGGGGGGACTCGCCTGAAGCTTTCTTT.

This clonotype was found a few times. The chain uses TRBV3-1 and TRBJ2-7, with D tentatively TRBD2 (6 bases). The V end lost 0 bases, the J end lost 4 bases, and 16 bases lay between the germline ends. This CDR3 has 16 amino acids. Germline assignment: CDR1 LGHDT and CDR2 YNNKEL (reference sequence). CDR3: CASSQEFRAEGYEQYF. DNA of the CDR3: TGTGCCAGCAGCCAAGAGTTCCGAGCGGAGGGGTACGAGCAGTACTTC.

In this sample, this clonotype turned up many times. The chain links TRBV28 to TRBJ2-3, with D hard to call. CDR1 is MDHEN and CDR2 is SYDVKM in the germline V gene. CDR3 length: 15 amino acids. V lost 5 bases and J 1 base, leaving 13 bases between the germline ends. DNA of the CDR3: TGTGCCAGCAGTCCCCCCAAGCGTGGCACAGATACGCAGTATTTT. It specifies CASSPPKRGTDTQYF. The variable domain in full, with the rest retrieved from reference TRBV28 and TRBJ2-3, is DVKVTQSSRYLVKRTGEKVFLECVQDMDHENMFWYRQDPGLGLRLIYFSYDVKMKEKGDIPEGYSVSREKKERFSLILESASTNQTSMYLCASSPPKRGTDTQYFGPGTRLTVL.

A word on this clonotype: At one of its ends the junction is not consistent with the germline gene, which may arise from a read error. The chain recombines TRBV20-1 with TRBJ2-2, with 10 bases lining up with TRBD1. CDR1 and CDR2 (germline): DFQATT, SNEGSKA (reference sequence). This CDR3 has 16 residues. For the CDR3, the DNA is TGCAGTGCTGGGGACCGACAGGGGGCGGACACCGGGGGGCTGTTTTTT. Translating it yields CSAGDRQGADTGGLFF.

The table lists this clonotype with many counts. The CDR3 DNA follows: TGCGCCAGCAGCCAAGATCGACAGGGGACTCAGCCCCAGCATTTT. Amino acids: CASSQDRQGTQPQHF. The chain joins TRBV4-3 to TRBJ1-5; 8 bases are a match to TRBD1. The CDR3 has 15 amino acids. Germline loops: CDR1 LGHNA, CDR2 YSLEER. After removal of 0 bases from V and 6 bases from J, the junction contained 4 bases not matched to a gene.

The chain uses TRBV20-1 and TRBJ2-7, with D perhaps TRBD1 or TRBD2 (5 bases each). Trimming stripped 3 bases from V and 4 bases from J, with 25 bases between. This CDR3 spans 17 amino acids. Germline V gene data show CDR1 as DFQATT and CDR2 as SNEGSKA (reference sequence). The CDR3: CSARPSGASWSVYEQYF. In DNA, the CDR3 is TGCAGTGCTAGGCCCTCCGGGGCTAGTTGGTCCGTATACGAGCAGTACTTC.

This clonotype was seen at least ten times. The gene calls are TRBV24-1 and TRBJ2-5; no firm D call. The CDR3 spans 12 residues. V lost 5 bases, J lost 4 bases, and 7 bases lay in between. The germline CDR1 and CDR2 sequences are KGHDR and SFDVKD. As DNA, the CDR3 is TGTGCCACCAGTGCCAAAATAGAGACCCAGTACTTC. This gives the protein CATSAKIETQYF.

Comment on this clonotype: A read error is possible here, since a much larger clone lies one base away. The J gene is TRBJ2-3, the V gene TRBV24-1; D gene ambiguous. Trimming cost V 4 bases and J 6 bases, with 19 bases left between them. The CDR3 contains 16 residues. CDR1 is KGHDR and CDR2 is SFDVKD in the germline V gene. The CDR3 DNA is TGTGCCACCAGTGACCCCGACCCCGTCGCGAGCGATACGCAGTATTTT. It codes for CATSDPDPVASDTQYF.

The CDR3 DNA follows: TGTGCCAGCAGACTCACAGGGGTGGGATACGAGCAGTACTTC. Amino acid sequence: CASRLTGVGYEQYF. The chain links TRBV27 to TRBJ2-7; TRBD1 matches at 7 bases. This CDR3 contains 14 residues. Looked up from germline, CDR1 is MNHEY and CDR2 is SMNVEV (reference sequence). With 6 bases clipped from V and 4 bases from J, the junction kept 9 bases outside the gene matches.

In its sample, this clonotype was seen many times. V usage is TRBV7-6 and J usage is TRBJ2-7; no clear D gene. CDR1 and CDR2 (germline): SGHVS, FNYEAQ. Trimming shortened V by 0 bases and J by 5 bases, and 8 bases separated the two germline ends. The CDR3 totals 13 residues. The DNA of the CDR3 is TGTGCCAGCAGCTTAGCCTCGCCGGACGAGCAGTACTTC. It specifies CASSLASPDEQYF.

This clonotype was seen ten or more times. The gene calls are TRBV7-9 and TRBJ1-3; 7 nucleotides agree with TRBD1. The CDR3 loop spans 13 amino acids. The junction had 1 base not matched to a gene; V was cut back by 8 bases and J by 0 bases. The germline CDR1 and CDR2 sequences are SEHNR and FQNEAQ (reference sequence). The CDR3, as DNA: TGTGCCAGCGGGACAGCCTCTGGAAACACCATATATTTT. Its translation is CASGTASGNTIYF.